This T cell receptor beta chain emerged from a study of T cells in tumors after PD-1 blockade. CDR3 length: 18 residues. The germline V gene encodes CDR1 SGHKS and CDR2 YYEKEE (reference sequence). V dropped 0 bases and J dropped 0; count of bases not matched to a gene: 8. This table comes from immunoSEQ multiplex PCR, and its TCRdb copy is limited to in-frame clones, with some not included. The top ten hold about 4% of the sample, which has 45,000 to 60,000 clones, about 84% seen once. The sequenced sample was PBMCs, obtained before anti-PD-1 treatment. The TCR originated in a human donor with basal cell carcinoma. This rearrangement joins TRBV5-5 to TRBJ2-4, with TRBD1 identical over 8 bases. CDR3: CASSLEQGALLAKNIQYF. The CDR3 DNA is TGTGCCAGCAGCTTGGAGCAGGGGGCGTTACTAGCCAAAAACATTCAGTACTTC. Based on the CDR3 plus reference TRBV5-5 and TRBJ2-4, the full variable domain is DAGVTQSPTHLIKTRGQQVTLRCSPISGHKSVSWYQQVLGQGPQFIFQYYEKEERGRGNFPDRFSARQFPNYSSELNVNALLLGDSALYLCASSLEQGALLAKNIQYFGAGTRLSVL.